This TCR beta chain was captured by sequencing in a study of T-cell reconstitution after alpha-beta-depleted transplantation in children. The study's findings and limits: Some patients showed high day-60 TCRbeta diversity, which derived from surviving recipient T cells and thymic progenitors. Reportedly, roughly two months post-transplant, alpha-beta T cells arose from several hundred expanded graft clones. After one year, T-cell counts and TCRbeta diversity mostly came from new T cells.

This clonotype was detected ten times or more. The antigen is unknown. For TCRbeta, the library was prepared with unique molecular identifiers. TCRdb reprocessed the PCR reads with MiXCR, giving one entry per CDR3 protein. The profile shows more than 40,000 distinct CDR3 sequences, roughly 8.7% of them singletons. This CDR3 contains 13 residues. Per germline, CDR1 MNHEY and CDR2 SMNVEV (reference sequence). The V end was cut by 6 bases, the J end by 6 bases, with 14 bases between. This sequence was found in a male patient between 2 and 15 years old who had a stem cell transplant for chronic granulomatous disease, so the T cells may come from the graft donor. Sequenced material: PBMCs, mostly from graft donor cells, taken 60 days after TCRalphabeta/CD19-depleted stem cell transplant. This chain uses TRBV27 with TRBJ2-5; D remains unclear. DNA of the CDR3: TGTGCCAGCAGACTACCCAGGCGGCAGACCCAGTACTTC. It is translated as CASRLPRRQTQYF.